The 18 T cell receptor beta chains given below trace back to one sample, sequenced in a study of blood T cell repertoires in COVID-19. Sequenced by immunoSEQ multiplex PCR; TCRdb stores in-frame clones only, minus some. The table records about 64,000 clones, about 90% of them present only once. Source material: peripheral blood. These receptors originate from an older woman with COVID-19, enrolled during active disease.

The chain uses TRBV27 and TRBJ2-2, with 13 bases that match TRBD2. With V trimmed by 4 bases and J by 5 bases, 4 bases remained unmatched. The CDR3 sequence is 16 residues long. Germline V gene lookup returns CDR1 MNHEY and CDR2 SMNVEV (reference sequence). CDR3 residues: CASSSRLAGGTGELFF. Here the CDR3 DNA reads TGTGCCAGCAGTTCCCGACTAGCGGGAGGAACCGGGGAGCTGTTTTTT.

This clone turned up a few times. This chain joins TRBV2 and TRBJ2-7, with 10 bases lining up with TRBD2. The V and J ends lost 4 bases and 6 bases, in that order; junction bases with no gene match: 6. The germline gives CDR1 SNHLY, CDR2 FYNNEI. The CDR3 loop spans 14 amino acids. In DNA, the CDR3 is TGTGCCAGCAGTGGGACTAGCGGCGTCGGCGAGCAGTACTTC. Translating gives CASSGTSGVGEQYF.

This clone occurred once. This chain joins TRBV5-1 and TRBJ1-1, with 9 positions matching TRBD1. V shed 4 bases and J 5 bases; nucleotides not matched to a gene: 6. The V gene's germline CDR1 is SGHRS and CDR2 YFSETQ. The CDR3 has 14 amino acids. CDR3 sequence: CASSVQGAYTEAFF. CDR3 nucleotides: TGCGCCAGCAGCGTACAGGGGGCGTATACTGAAGCTTTCTTT. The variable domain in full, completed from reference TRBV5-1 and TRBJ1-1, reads KAGVTQTPRYLIKTRGQQVTLSCSPISGHRSVSWYQQTPGQGLQFLFEYFSETQRNKGNFPGRFSGRQFSNSRSEMNVSTLELGDSALYLCASSVQGAYTEAFFGQGTRLTVV.

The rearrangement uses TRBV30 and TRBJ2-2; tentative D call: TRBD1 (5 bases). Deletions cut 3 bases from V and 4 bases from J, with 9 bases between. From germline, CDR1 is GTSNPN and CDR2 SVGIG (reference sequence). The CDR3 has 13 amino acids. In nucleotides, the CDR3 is TGTGCCTGGAGAGGGCAGGGCACCGGGGAGCTGTTTTTT. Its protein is CAWRGQGTGELFF.

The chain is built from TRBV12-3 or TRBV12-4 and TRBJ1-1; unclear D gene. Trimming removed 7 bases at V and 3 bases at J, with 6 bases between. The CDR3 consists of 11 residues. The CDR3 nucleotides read TGTGCCAGCAACCGGTACACTGAAGCTTTCTTT. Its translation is CASNRYTEAFF.

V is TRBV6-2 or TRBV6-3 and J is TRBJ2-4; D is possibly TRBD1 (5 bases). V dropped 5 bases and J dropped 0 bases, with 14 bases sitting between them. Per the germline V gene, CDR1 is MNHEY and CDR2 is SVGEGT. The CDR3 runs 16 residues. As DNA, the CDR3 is TGTGCCAGCAGTAGGGGCTTAGGGCTAGCCAAAAACATTCAGTACTTC. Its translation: CASSRGLGLAKNIQYF.

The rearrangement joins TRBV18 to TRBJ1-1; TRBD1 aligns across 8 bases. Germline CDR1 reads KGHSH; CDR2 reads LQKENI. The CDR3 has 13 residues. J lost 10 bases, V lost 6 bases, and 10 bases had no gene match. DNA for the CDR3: TGTGCCAGCTCTCCTGACCGCGGGACAGGAGCTTTCTTT. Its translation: CASSPDRGTGAFF. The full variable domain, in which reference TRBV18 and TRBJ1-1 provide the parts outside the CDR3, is NAGVMQNPRHLVRRRGQEARLRCSPMKGHSHVYWYRQLPEEGLKFMVYLQKENIIDESGMPKERFSAEFPKEGPSILRIQQVVRGDSAAYFCASSPDRGTGAFFGQGTRLTVV.

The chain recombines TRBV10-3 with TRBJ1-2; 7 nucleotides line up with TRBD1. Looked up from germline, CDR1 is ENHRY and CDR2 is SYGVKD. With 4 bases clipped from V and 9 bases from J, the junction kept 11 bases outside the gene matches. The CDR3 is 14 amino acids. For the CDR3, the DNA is TGTGCCATCAGTGGGGGGACAGAACTTTCAAGCTACACCTTC. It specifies CAISGGTELSSYTF.

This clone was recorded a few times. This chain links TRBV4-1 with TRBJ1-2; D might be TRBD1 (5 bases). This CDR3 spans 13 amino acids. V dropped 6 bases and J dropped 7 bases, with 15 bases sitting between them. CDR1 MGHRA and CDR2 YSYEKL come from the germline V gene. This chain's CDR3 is CASRVQEKGGYTF. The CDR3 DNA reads TGCGCCAGCAGGGTACAGGAAAAGGGTGGCTACACCTTC.

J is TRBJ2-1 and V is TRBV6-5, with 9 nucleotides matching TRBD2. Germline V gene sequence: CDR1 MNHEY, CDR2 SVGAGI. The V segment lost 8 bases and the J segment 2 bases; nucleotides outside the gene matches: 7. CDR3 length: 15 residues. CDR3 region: CASRLAGQTYNEQFF. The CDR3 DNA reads TGTGCCAGCCGTCTAGCGGGGCAAACCTACAATGAGCAGTTCTTC.

CDR3 DNA sequence: TGCGCCAGCAGCCAAGAAGGGGCAGGACCCATGAACACTGAAGCTTTCTTT. It specifies CASSQEGAGPMNTEAFF. This chain uses TRBV4-3 with TRBJ1-1; perhaps TRBD1 as D (5 bases). The germline V and J ends were trimmed by 0 bases and 0 bases, with 14 bases remaining between them. This CDR3 is built from 17 residues. Germline V gene data show CDR1 as LGHNA and CDR2 as YSLEER.

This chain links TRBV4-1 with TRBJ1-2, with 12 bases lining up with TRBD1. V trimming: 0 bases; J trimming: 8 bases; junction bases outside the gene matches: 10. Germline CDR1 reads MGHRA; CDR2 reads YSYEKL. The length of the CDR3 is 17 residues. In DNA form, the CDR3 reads TGCGCCAGCAGCCAAGATTTAGGGACAGGGGGCGCGGGGGGCTACACCTTC. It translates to CASSQDLGTGGAGGYTF.

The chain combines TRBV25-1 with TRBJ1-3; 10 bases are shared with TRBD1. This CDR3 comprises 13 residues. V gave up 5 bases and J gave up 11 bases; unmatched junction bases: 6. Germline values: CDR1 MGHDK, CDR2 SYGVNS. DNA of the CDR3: TGTGCCAGCAGTAGGGACAGGGGAAGCGCCATATATTTT. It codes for CASSRDRGSAIYF.

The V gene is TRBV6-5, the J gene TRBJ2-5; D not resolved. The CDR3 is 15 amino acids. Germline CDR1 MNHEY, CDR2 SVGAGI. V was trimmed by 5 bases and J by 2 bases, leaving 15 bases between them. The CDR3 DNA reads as TGTGCCAGCAGTCGACACCGCATTTCTCAAGAGACCCAGTACTTC. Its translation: CASSRHRISQETQYF.

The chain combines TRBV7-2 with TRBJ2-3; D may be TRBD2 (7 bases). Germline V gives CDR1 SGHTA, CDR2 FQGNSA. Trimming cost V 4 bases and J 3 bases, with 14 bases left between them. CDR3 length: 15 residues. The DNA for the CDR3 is TGTGCCAGCAGCTGGGGGGGGGCTGGGACAGATACGCAGTATTTT. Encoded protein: CASSWGGAGTDTQYF.

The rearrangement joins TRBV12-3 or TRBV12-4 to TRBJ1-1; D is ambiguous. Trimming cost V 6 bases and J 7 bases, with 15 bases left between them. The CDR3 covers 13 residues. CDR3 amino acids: CASSSAPYGEAFF. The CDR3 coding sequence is TGTGCCAGCAGCTCTGCCCCGTACGGTGAAGCTTTCTTT.

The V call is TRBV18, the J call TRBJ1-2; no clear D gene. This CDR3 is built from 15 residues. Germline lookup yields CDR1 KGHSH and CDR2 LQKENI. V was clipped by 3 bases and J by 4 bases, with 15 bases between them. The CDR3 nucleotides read TGTGCCAGCTCACCCCCCCTTCAGGCATTCTATGGCTACACCTTC. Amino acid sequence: CASSPPLQAFYGYTF.

For the CDR3, the DNA is TGTGCCACTAACGGACTAGCGCTTTACGAGCAGTACTTC. Protein product: CATNGLALYEQYF. V is TRBV5-3 and J is TRBJ2-7, with 9 bases matching TRBD2. TRBV5-3 is an open reading frame whose function is uncertain. V shed 9 bases and J 4 bases; nucleotides not matched to a gene: 8. This CDR3 region has 13 residues.